The clone carrying this TCR beta chain was recorded a few times. The target antigen is unknown. These data originate in a study of early T cells in non-severe SARS-CoV-2 infection. The wider study: From unsorted whole blood, bulk RNA was sequenced, and the chains remained unpaired. Notes on the study in general: VDJdb matching, biased toward anti-spike CD8 responses, missed private and CD4 specificities.

Germline lookup yields CDR1 SGHRS and CDR2 YFSETQ. CDR3 length: 14 residues. Trimming removed 3 bases from V and 2 bases from J, with 8 bases in between. Unique molecular identifiers (one per individual cDNA molecule) were attached. TCRdb processed the 5' RACE reads anew with MiXCR; each CDR3 protein has one entry. The data show approximately 69,000 distinct CDR3 sequences, 8.5% to 10% seen once. This sequence originates from an adult who was a healthcare worker with PCR-confirmed SARS-CoV-2 infection or an uninfected control (not recorded which). The sample consisted of whole blood. V gene TRBV5-1 combines with J gene TRBJ2-2; D ambiguous. Written as DNA, the CDR3 is TGCGCCAGCAGCTCCGACCCTAACACCGGGGAGCTGTTTTTT. It specifies CASSSDPNTGELFF.